The TCR beta chain under discussion was sequenced for a study of T cell responses to AZD1222 COVID-19 vaccine. Germline V gives CDR1 DFQATT, CDR2 SNEGSKA (reference sequence). V lost 2 bases and J 2 bases, leaving 4 bases between the germline ends. This CDR3 spans 11 amino acids. TCRdb's copy holds only in-frame clones and misses some; the assay was immunoSEQ multiplex PCR. In the table there are 85,000 to 90,000 clones, about 92% of which are singletons. This receptor was identified in an adult who received the AZD1222 COVID-19 vaccine. V is TRBV20-1 and J is TRBJ2-7; the D is unclear. The input for sequencing was peripheral blood, taken 28 days after the second AZD1222 dose. CDR3 in amino acids: CSARSTYEQYF. CDR3 nucleotides: TGCAGTGCTAGATCCACCTACGAGCAGTACTTC.